A single sample gave rise to the 5 T cell receptor beta chains below, sequenced in a study of cytomegalovirus exposure and HLA in healthy donors. Primers: 60 Vbeta forward and 13 Jbeta reverse. The protocol was immunoSEQ multiplex PCR, while the TCRdb copy is restricted to in-frame clones and leaves out a portion. The sample holds roughly 60,000 clones. Sequenced sample: PBMCs. These receptors originate from a young woman in good health and CMV-seronegative.

Written as DNA, the CDR3 is TGTGCCAGCAGCTTAGGGGGCGGGGATGGCTACACCTTC. Its protein product is CASSLGGGDGYTF. J is TRBJ1-2 and V is TRBV11-3, with TRBD1 as a possible D gene (5 bases). Germline V gives CDR1 SGHNT, CDR2 YENEEA. V was cut by 1 base and J by 6 bases, with 9 bases left in between. The CDR3 loop spans 13 amino acids.

J is TRBJ1-2 and V is TRBV6-1; D unclear. V was cut by 2 bases and J by 8 bases, with 15 bases left in between. The CDR3 consists of 14 residues. CDR1 and CDR2 (germline): MNHNS, SASEGT. Here the CDR3 reads CASSETFDTRGYTF. Here the CDR3 DNA reads TGTGCCAGCAGTGAAACTTTCGATACGAGGGGCTACACCTTC.

The chain joins TRBV12-5 to TRBJ1-1; tentatively, D is TRBD1 (5 bases). Per germline, CDR1 LGHNT and CDR2 FRNRAP. This CDR3 has 15 amino acids. The germline V and J ends were trimmed by 5 bases and 5 bases, with 18 bases remaining between them. For the CDR3, the DNA is TGTGCTAGTGGTCCACCCAACCCCGGGGGGACTGAAGCTTTCTTT. It specifies CASGPPNPGGTEAFF. The complete variable domain, with remaining parts taken from reference TRBV12-5 and TRBJ1-1, reads DARVTQTPRHKVTEMGQEVTMRCQPILGHNTVFWYRQTMMQGLELLAYFRNRAPLDDSGMPKDRFSAEMPDATLATLKIQPSEPRDSAVYFCASGPPNPGGTEAFFGQGTRLTVV.

The CDR3 region is CASSFKQPSSYEQYF. The CDR3 nucleotides are TGTGCCAGCAGCTTCAAACAGCCGAGCTCCTACGAGCAGTACTTC. The J gene is TRBJ2-7, the V gene TRBV5-5; D remains unclear. The CDR3 runs 15 residues. Looked up from germline, CDR1 is SGHKS and CDR2 is YYEKEE (reference sequence). The V end lost 2 bases, the J end lost 0 bases, and 12 bases lay between the germline ends.

J is TRBJ2-7 and V is TRBV5-6, with 11 bases fitting TRBD2. V gave up 4 bases and J gave up 3 bases; unmatched junction bases: 3. The CDR3 runs to 14 residues. Germline V gives CDR1 SGHDT, CDR2 YYEEEE. The chain's CDR3 is CASSGTSGVYEQYF. CDR3 sequence (DNA): TGTGCCAGCAGCGGGACTAGCGGAGTCTACGAGCAGTACTTC.